This TCR beta chain originates from a study of CD8+CD57+ T cells in acquired aplastic anemia. Turning to the study itself: Sorted CD4+ and CD8+ cells yielded roughly 3.1 ug of DNA on average.

CDR3 length: 13 amino acids. Per germline, CDR1 MNHNS and CDR2 SASEGT. The study profiled TCR beta VDJ and CDR3 using genomic DNA as template. In TCRdb, the reads were re-called with MiXCR into one record per CDR3 protein. The data show just over 400,000 distinct CDR3 sequences, about two thirds seen once. Regarding the study as a whole: Statistical testing detected no significant gap in CD8+ Simpson's diversity between patients and controls. Patients and controls shared twenty-nine CD8+ CDR3 sequences.

Of note for this clonotype: Its antigen is undetermined. A much larger clone sits a single nucleotide away, making a read error possible.

This chain joins TRBV6-1 and TRBJ1-2; D not resolved. The sequence was collected from a human donor in good health, serving as a control. Sequencing was done on a sample of sorted CD4+, CD8+, or CD8+CD57+ T cells (not recorded which) from PBMCs. The CDR3 DNA is TGTGCCAGCACGGGAGGAGAAAACTATGGCCACACCTTC. Protein: CASTGGENYGHTF.